These 32 T cell receptor beta chains were all obtained from the same sample, sequenced in a study of blood T cells in healthy people across ages. Then a second PCR, running about 7 to 11 cycles, was carried out with a sample-barcoded 5' primer and a J-beta primer mix. TCRdb itself ran the 5' RACE reads through MiXCR, one entry per CDR3 protein. The sample includes more than 600,000 distinct CDR3 sequences, just under 25% of them seen just once. The data also belong to a second study, concerning T cells of mothers and their children.

The sample consisted of blood. Every receptor here comes from a boy aged 10-17 years in good health.

This clonotype has just a few counts. The CDR3 DNA sequence: TGTGCCAGCAACTCCACAGGGTTTTACGAGCAGTACTTC. Amino acids: CASNSTGFYEQYF. The V gene is TRBV7-9, the J gene TRBJ2-7; TRBD1 might be the D (6 bases). The V end lost 7 bases, the J end lost 4 bases, and 14 bases lay between the germline ends. Germline CDR1 is SEHNR and CDR2 is FQNEAQ (reference sequence). There are 13 residues in the CDR3.

The sample holds a few counts of this clonotype. This chain uses TRBV28 with TRBJ2-2; unclear D gene. This CDR3 has 14 amino acids. Looked up from germline, CDR1 is MDHEN and CDR2 is SYDVKM. Trimming pared 2 bases from V and 6 bases from J, leaving 10 bases between. The CDR3 is CASSLPESPGELFF. The CDR3, as DNA: TGTGCCAGCAGTTTACCGGAGTCCCCCGGGGAGCTGTTTTTT.

This clonotype has just a few counts. The V gene is TRBV20-1, the J gene TRBJ2-5; 10 nucleotides align to TRBD2. The J call is in doubt because the DNA end fits TRBJ2-7 better. The CDR3 contains 13 residues. Germline V gives CDR1 DFQATT, CDR2 SNEGSKA (reference sequence). CDR3 nucleotide sequence: TGCAGTGCTTTAGCGGGAGGTTCCTACGAGCAGTACTTC. This sequence encodes CSALAGGSYEQYF.

This clonotype was detected only a few times. The chain employs TRBV24-1 and TRBJ2-5; TRBD1 matches at 7 bases. The DNA matches TRBJ2-7 better at its end, which makes the J call doubtful. CDR1 is KGHDR, CDR2 SFDVKD, per germline. This CDR3 is built from 14 residues. In DNA form, the CDR3 reads TGTGCCACCAGTGAACAGGGGCGCTCCTACGAGCAGTACTTC. Translated: CATSEQGRSYEQYF.

J is TRBJ2-3 and V is TRBV29-1; D is undetermined. Germline V lookup: CDR1 SQVTM, CDR2 ANQGSEA. The V end lost 8 bases, the J end lost 1 base, and 10 bases lay between the germline ends. The CDR3 covers 12 residues. The DNA for the CDR3 is TGCAGCAGTGTCAAGGGCACAGATACGCAGTATTTT. Translated: CSSVKGTDTQYF.

The chain links TRBV6-1 to TRBJ2-4, with 8 bases lining up with TRBD1. The ends lost 7 bases at V and 9 bases at J; junction bases unmatched: 8. CDR3 length equals 13 residues. Germline V gives CDR1 MNHNS, CDR2 SASEGT. The CDR3 sequence: CASIGQGLAIQYF. The CDR3 region has the DNA TGTGCCAGCATCGGACAGGGTTTAGCCATTCAGTACTTC.

Only a few counts were recorded for this clonotype. The V call is TRBV7-9, the J call TRBJ2-1; 11 bases align to TRBD2. The CDR3 has 15 amino acids. V lost 4 bases to trimming and J lost 5 bases; unmatched junction nucleotides: 4. Germline CDR1 and CDR2: SEHNR and FQNEAQ (reference sequence). The CDR3 nucleotides read TGTGCCAGCAGCTCAACTAGCGGGAGTGACAATGAGCAGTTCTTC. Protein sequence: CASSSTSGSDNEQFF.

This clonotype was seen a few times. This chain joins TRBV9 and TRBJ2-1; 13 bases map to TRBD2. This CDR3 has 15 amino acids. Germline values: CDR1 SGDLS, CDR2 YYNGEE. V gave up 4 bases and J gave up 7 bases; unmatched junction bases: 5. The CDR3 DNA sequence: TGTGCCAGCAGCACTAGCGGGGGGGCTCTAAATGAGCAGTTCTTC. This sequence encodes CASSTSGGALNEQFF.

CDR3 loop: CASSRFGPYEQYF. For the CDR3, the DNA is TGTGCCAGCAGTAGGTTCGGTCCCTACGAGCAGTACTTC. The rearrangement uses TRBV6-2 or TRBV6-3 and TRBJ2-5, with D unclear. The J call could be wrong; TRBJ2-7 is a better fit for the DNA end. CDR1 and CDR2 (germline): MNHEY, SVGEGT. This CDR3 spans 13 amino acids.

The chain couples TRBV29-1 to TRBJ1-1, with D possibly TRBD1 on 5 matching bases. The V gene's germline CDR1 is SQVTM and CDR2 ANQGSEA. V was clipped by 6 bases and J by 0 bases, with 26 bases between them. The CDR3 has 18 residues. The CDR3 sequence is CSVTGRLHQKNMNTEAFF. The CDR3 nucleotides read TGCAGCGTCACGGGACGCCTGCACCAAAAGAACATGAACACTGAAGCTTTCTTT.

The sample holds a few counts of this clonotype. The chain couples TRBV20-1 to TRBJ2-7; 7 bases agree with TRBD2. CDR3 length equals 13 residues. V was clipped by 7 bases and J by 7 bases; unmatched bases: 13. In germline, CDR1 is DFQATT, CDR2 SNEGSKA (reference sequence). CDR3 DNA sequence: TGCAGTGTCCATCTGAGCGGGACGGGAGAGCAGTACTTC. This encodes CSVHLSGTGEQYF.

This clonotype has just a few counts. The rearrangement joins TRBV10-3 to TRBJ1-2; D ambiguous. This CDR3 is 13 amino acids long. The V gene lost 2 bases and the J gene lost 3 bases, with 7 bases spanning the gap. Germline loops: CDR1 ENHRY, CDR2 SYGVKD. The CDR3 DNA is TGTGCCATCAGTGAGGATCGCGACTATGGCTACACCTTC. Amino acids: CAISEDRDYGYTF.

This clonotype occurred a few times. The V and J genes are TRBV29-1 and TRBJ2-5; D call uncertain. The V gene's germline CDR1 is SQVTM and CDR2 ANQGSEA. This CDR3 is built from 13 residues. Trimming pared 2 bases from V and 4 bases from J, leaving 11 bases between. CDR3 sequence: CSVESMGLETQYF. In nucleotides, the CDR3 is TGCAGCGTTGAAAGTATGGGATTAGAGACCCAGTACTTC.

This clonotype was found a few times. The chain is built from TRBV11-3 and TRBJ2-5, with 7 bases lining up with TRBD2. The germline CDR1 and CDR2 sequences are SGHNT and YENEEA. V lost 4 bases to trimming and J lost 4 bases; unmatched junction nucleotides: 6. The CDR3 spans 14 residues. The DNA for the CDR3 is TGTGCCAGCAGCTCAGGTGCTAGCGGAGAGACCCAGTACTTC. Translated: CASSSGASGETQYF.

The genes are TRBV4-3 and TRBJ2-2; 9 bases are shared with TRBD2. The germline V gene has CDR1 LGHNA and CDR2 YSLEER. V trimming: 0 bases; J trimming: 2 bases; junction bases outside the gene matches: 4. The CDR3 consists of 17 residues. CDR3 loop: CASSQDFSGGNTGELFF. The CDR3 DNA follows: TGCGCCAGCAGCCAAGATTTTAGCGGGGGTAACACCGGGGAGCTGTTTTTT.

The CDR3 protein is CASSILTGPADTQYF. CDR3 in DNA: TGTGCCAGTAGTATCCTCACGGGGCCGGCGGATACGCAGTATTTT. The chain combines TRBV19 with TRBJ2-3; either TRBD1 or TRBD2 may supply D (5 bases each). Trimming took 3 bases from V and 6 from J, leaving 16 bases between them. Germline CDR1 reads LNHDA; CDR2 reads SQIVND (reference sequence). The CDR3 runs 15 residues.

This clonotype was seen more than once but under ten times. The V call is TRBV5-5, the J call TRBJ2-7, with 10 bases that match TRBD1. The ends lost 4 bases at V and 2 bases at J; junction bases unmatched: 6. Germline lookup yields CDR1 SGHKS and CDR2 YYEKEE (reference sequence). The CDR3 is 15 amino acids. CDR3 sequence (DNA): TGTGCCAGCAGCCAAAAAGGACAGGGGGCCTACGAGCAGTACTTC. Protein product: CASSQKGQGAYEQYF.

This rearrangement joins TRBV12-3 or TRBV12-4 to TRBJ2-7, with 8 nucleotides matching TRBD2. This CDR3 is 14 amino acids long. V gave up 5 bases and J gave up 4 bases; unmatched junction bases: 7. The CDR3 DNA is TGTGCCAGCAGTGGGGGGAGCGGGAGTTACGAGCAGTACTTC. This translates into CASSGGSGSYEQYF.

V gene TRBV29-1 combines with J gene TRBJ2-5; D is perhaps TRBD2 (6 bases). The J call may not be correct, given that the DNA end is closer to TRBJ2-7. The CDR3 is 12 residues long. Germline CDR1 is SQVTM and CDR2 is ANQGSEA. CDR3 bases: TGCAGCGTTGGCGGGAACTGGTACGAGCAGTACTTC. It is translated as CSVGGNWYEQYF.

This chain links TRBV5-1 with TRBJ2-7, with D unresolved. Trimming stripped 0 bases from V and 6 bases from J, with 10 bases between. CDR1 SGHRS and CDR2 YFSETQ come from the germline V gene. The CDR3 extends over 13 amino acids. CDR3 amino acids: CASSLGHLGEQYF. The CDR3, as DNA: TGCGCCAGCAGCTTGGGACATTTGGGCGAGCAGTACTTC.

The chain couples TRBV28 to TRBJ2-7, with 13 bases identical to TRBD2. Trimming cost V 6 bases and J 4 bases; bases outside gene matches: 6. The CDR3 has 15 amino acids. The germline V gene encodes CDR1 MDHEN and CDR2 SYDVKM. CDR3 bases: TGTGCCAGCAGGACTAGCGGGAGGACTATTTACGAGCAGTACTTC. It translates to CASRTSGRTIYEQYF.

The CDR3 DNA reads as TGTGCCAGTAGTATAGCTAGCGGGAGGGTCTCTCGCTATGAGCAGTTCTTC. Translating gives CASSIASGRVSRYEQFF. The chain has TRBV19 and TRBJ2-1, with TRBD2 matching 12 bases. Germline trimming cut 1 base from V and 8 bases from J; bases unmatched to any gene: 9. The CDR3 spans 17 residues. Germline V gene lookup returns CDR1 LNHDA and CDR2 SQIVND (reference sequence).

The V gene is TRBV7-9, the J gene TRBJ1-3; the D gene is possibly TRBD1 (5 bases). V dropped 5 bases and J dropped 2 bases, with 13 bases sitting between them. The V gene's germline CDR1 is SEHNR and CDR2 FQNEAQ (reference sequence). CDR3 length: 15 amino acids. The CDR3 reads CASSPGPGAGNTIYF. Here the CDR3 DNA reads TGTGCCAGCAGCCCGGGGCCGGGGGCTGGAAACACCATATATTTT.

The chain has TRBV7-2 and TRBJ2-3, with D perhaps matching TRBD2 (6 bases). Germline CDR1 is SGHTA and CDR2 is FQGNSA. Trimming pared 0 bases from V and 2 bases from J, leaving 9 bases between. The CDR3 extends over 15 amino acids. The CDR3, as DNA: TGTGCCAGCAGCTTAGCGGCGGGACTCACAGATACGCAGTATTTT. Translated, it gives CASSLAAGLTDTQYF. Drawing the rest from reference TRBV7-2 and TRBJ2-3, the complete variable domain is GAGVSQSPSNKVTEKGKDVELRCDPISGHTALYWYRQSLGQGLEFLIYFQGNSAPDKSGLPSDRFSAERTGGSVSTLTIQRTQQEDSAVYLCASSLAAGLTDTQYFGPGTRLTVL.

This clonotype was recorded a few times. Here the CDR3 reads CASSIVLWGESSYEQYF. CDR3 nucleotide sequence: TGTGCCAGCAGCATCGTATTATGGGGGGAAAGCTCCTACGAGCAGTACTTC. This sequence joins TRBV21-1 and TRBJ2-7; TRBD1 was called by the table and not checked on the DNA. TRBV21-1 is a pseudogene locus. The CDR3 sequence is 17 residues long.

There are a few counts of this clonotype. The junction shows a germline mismatch at one end, possibly a read error. The V and J genes are TRBV5-1 and TRBJ2-7, with 12 nucleotides matching TRBD2. The CDR3 consists of 15 residues. The germline gives CDR1 SGHRS, CDR2 YFSETQ. CDR3 coding DNA: TGCGCCAGCAACTTGACTAGCGGGAGAGTTTACGAGCAGTACTTC. This sequence encodes CASNLTSGRVYEQYF.

This clonotype occurred a few times. CDR3 DNA sequence: TGCAGTGCTAGGGTCCCTAGCGGACCCTTCTACAATGAGCAGTTCTTC. This gives the protein CSARVPSGPFYNEQFF. V and J are TRBV20-1 and TRBJ2-1; the match to TRBD2 covers 7 bases. This CDR3 contains 16 residues. Unmatched junction bases numbered 11, after V lost 3 bases and J lost 3 bases. The germline gives CDR1 DFQATT, CDR2 SNEGSKA (reference sequence).

V is TRBV4-1 and J is TRBJ2-7, with D perhaps matching TRBD1 or TRBD2 (5 bases each). Trimming pared 3 bases from V and 6 bases from J, leaving 18 bases between. The V gene's germline CDR1 is MGHRA and CDR2 YSYEKL. The CDR3 is made up of 15 amino acids. The chain's CDR3 is CASSHLGDVGSEQYF. The CDR3, as DNA: TGCGCCAGCAGCCATCTAGGGGACGTCGGATCCGAGCAGTACTTC.

The chain couples TRBV7-3 to TRBJ1-6, with D possibly being TRBD1 (5 bases). Germline CDR1 is SGHTA and CDR2 is FQGTGA. This CDR3 region has 14 residues. Trimming shortened V by 1 base and J by 9 bases, and 10 bases separated the two germline ends. CDR3: CASSLKGAGSPLHF. The CDR3 nucleotides read TGTGCCAGCAGCTTAAAAGGGGCGGGTTCACCCCTCCACTTT.

V and J are TRBV7-6 and TRBJ1-4; 8 bases align to TRBD1. Germline CDR1 and CDR2: SGHVS and FNYEAQ. After removal of 5 bases from V and 8 bases from J, the junction contained 7 bases not matched to a gene. The CDR3 is made up of 14 amino acids. The CDR3 nucleotides are TGTGCCAGCAGCCCTCAGGGGGCTTTGGAAAAACTGTTTTTT. It encodes CASSPQGALEKLFF.

V usage is TRBV12-3 or TRBV12-4 and J usage is TRBJ2-3; 9 bases agree with TRBD1. Trimming took 4 bases from V and 4 from J; bases not matched to a gene: 6. The CDR3 extends over 15 amino acids. The CDR3 DNA sequence: TGTGCCAGCAGTTGGGGACAGGGCCCCGCAGATACGCAGTATTTT. Residues: CASSWGQGPADTQYF.

This clonotype was picked up a small number of times. The chain combines TRBV10-3 with TRBJ2-7; TRBD1 agrees at 11 bases. This CDR3 region has 13 residues. The trim removed 8 bases at V and 4 bases at J, leaving 4 bases unmatched. Germline V CDR1 and CDR2: ENHRY, SYGVKD. CDR3 bases: TGTGCCATCTTAGGACAGGGGGCGTACGAGCAGTACTTC. It encodes CAILGQGAYEQYF.